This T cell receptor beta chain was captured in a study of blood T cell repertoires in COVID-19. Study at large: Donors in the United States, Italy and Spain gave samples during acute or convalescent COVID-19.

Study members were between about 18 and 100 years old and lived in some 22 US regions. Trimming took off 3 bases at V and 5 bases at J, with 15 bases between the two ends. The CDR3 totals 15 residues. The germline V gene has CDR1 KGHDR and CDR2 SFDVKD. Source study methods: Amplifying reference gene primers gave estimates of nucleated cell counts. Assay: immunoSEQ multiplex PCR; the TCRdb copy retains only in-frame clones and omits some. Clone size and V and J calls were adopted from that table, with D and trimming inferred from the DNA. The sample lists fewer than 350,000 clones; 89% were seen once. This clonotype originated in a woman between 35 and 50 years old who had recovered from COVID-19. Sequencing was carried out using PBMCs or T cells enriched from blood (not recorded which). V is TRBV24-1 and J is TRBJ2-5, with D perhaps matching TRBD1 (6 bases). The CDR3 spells CATSDHRDNTETQYF. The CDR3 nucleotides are TGTGCCACCAGTGATCACCGGGACAATACGGAGACCCAGTACTTC.